These 27 T cell receptor beta chains were all obtained from the same sample, sequenced in a study of vaccination and CD4 T cells after COVID-19. Sequencing of DNA taken from cultured CD4+ T cells relied on the Oncomine TCR Beta short-read assay. TCRdb called the PCR reads again in MiXCR, with one record for every CDR3 protein. The sample yields about 14,000 distinct CDR3 sequences, about 31% seen once. The antigens of these receptors remain unknown. Treatment in this sample: roughly 10-day PBMC culture with coronavirus spike peptide pools or control peptides (ViraFEST assay). Sequencing input: cultured CD4+ T cells from blood. The receptor source for this set is a human donor with COVID-19.

The CDR3 DNA is TGTGCCAGCAGCTTGGCGGGACAAAAACCCTCGGATCAGCCCCAGCATTTT. This sequence encodes CASSLAGQKPSDQPQHF. The chain carries TRBV5-6 and TRBJ1-5; a possible D gene is TRBD1 (6 bases). The V end was cut by 0 bases, the J end by 5 bases, with 18 bases between. The CDR3 contains 17 residues. From germline, CDR1 is SGHDT and CDR2 YYEEEE.

The chain combines TRBV20-1 with TRBJ2-3; 8 nucleotides agree with TRBD2. After removal of 0 bases from V and 5 bases from J, the junction contained 10 bases not matched to a gene. The CDR3 is 16 amino acids. Germline V gene lookup returns CDR1 DFQATT and CDR2 SNEGSKA (reference sequence). The CDR3 loop is CSARDGSGGQGDTQYF. Written as DNA, the CDR3 is TGCAGTGCTAGAGATGGGTCGGGGGGGCAGGGAGATACGCAGTATTTT.

The table lists this clonotype with a few counts. The chain links TRBV6-2 or TRBV6-3 to TRBJ1-1; D unclear. The V gene lost 8 bases and the J gene lost 7 bases, with 20 bases spanning the gap. Germline CDR1 reads MNHEY; CDR2 reads SVGEGT. The CDR3 is made up of 14 amino acids. This chain's CDR3 is CASAERHPNGEAFF. The CDR3 nucleotides are TGTGCCAGCGCTGAGCGCCACCCGAACGGTGAAGCTTTCTTT.

The CDR3 region is CASSSAANTEAFF. The CDR3 DNA is TGTGCCAGCAGCTCAGCAGCCAACACTGAAGCTTTCTTT. This chain links TRBV7-9 with TRBJ1-1; no clear D. This CDR3 is 13 amino acids long. Germline values: CDR1 SEHNR, CDR2 FQNEAQ (reference sequence). Trimming stripped 4 bases from V and 2 bases from J, with 8 bases between. The full variable domain, in which reference TRBV7-9 and TRBJ1-1 provide the parts outside the CDR3, is DTGVSQNPRHKITKRGQNVTFRCDPISEHNRLYWYRQTLGQGPEFLTYFQNEAQLEKSRLLSDRFSAERPKGSFSTLEIQRTEQGDSAMYLCASSSAANTEAFFGQGTRLTVV.

The chain combines TRBV2 with TRBJ1-5, with D perhaps TRBD1 (5 bases). The ends were cut back, 6 bases at V and 4 bases at J, with 16 bases in the middle. This CDR3 spans 15 amino acids. Germline values: CDR1 SNHLY, CDR2 FYNNEI. DNA of the CDR3: TGTGCCAGCAGCCAGGGCCTGGGCCGTAATCAGCCCCAGCATTTT. Protein product: CASSQGLGRNQPQHF.

The V call is TRBV7-8, the J call TRBJ1-1; D may be TRBD1 (5 bases). V lost 5 bases to trimming and J lost 0 bases, with 19 bases between them. There are 17 residues in the CDR3. Germline V gives CDR1 SGHVS, CDR2 FQNEAQ. This chain's CDR3 is CASSPNRWDSLNTEAFF. The CDR3 DNA sequence: TGTGCCAGCAGCCCTAACAGATGGGACTCCCTGAACACTGAAGCTTTCTTT.

This clonotype was observed a handful of times. The rearrangement links TRBV27 to TRBJ2-3; no clear D gene. The CDR3 consists of 17 residues. The V and J ends lost 2 bases and 5 bases respectively, with 20 bases between them. Germline V gene data show CDR1 as MNHEY and CDR2 as SMNVEV (reference sequence). The CDR3 is CASSLRAGTRGRDTQYF. CDR3 nucleotide sequence: TGTGCCAGCAGTTTAAGGGCAGGCACCAGAGGACGAGATACGCAGTATTTT.

The V and J genes are TRBV7-2 and TRBJ2-5, with 12 bases matching TRBD2. V trimming: 3 bases; J trimming: 7 bases; junction bases outside the gene matches: 3. The CDR3 is 14 residues long. The germline V gene has CDR1 SGHTA and CDR2 FQGNSA. The CDR3 loop is CASSFSTSGGTQYF. CDR3 in DNA: TGTGCCAGCAGCTTCTCGACTAGCGGGGGGACCCAGTACTTC.

This chain uses TRBV28 with TRBJ1-2; D possibly corresponds to TRBD1 (6 bases). The germline V gene encodes CDR1 MDHEN and CDR2 SYDVKM. The germline V and J ends were trimmed by 2 bases and 7 bases, with 8 bases remaining between them. CDR3 length equals 12 residues. The CDR3, as DNA: TGTGCCAGCAGTTTAAACAGGGCTGGCTACACCTTC. Its protein is CASSLNRAGYTF.

The V gene is TRBV7-2, the J gene TRBJ2-5; D is ambiguous. V was pared by 0 bases and J by 2 bases, with 10 bases between. From germline, CDR1 is SGHTA and CDR2 FQGNSA. CDR3 length: 15 amino acids. Here the CDR3 DNA reads TGTGCCAGCAGCTTAGCGAACGGTGATCAAGAGACCCAGTACTTC. The encoded protein is CASSLANGDQETQYF.

The chain links TRBV6-5 to TRBJ2-3, with 8 bases that match TRBD1. This CDR3 region has 15 residues. Trimming at V came to 3 bases and at J to 2 bases, leaving 4 bases not matched to a gene. The germline V gene encodes CDR1 MNHEY and CDR2 SVGAGI. The CDR3 DNA is TGTGCCAGCAGTTATCGGGACAGGCCCACAGATACGCAGTATTTT. Encoded protein: CASSYRDRPTDTQYF.

The chain uses TRBV18 and TRBJ1-1; D gene uncertain. The V and J ends lost 4 bases and 1 base respectively, with 10 bases between them. This CDR3 comprises 14 residues. The germline CDR1 and CDR2 sequences are KGHSH and LQKENI. CDR3 DNA: TGTGCCAGCTCACAAGCAGCGGGGAACACTGAAGCTTTCTTT. It encodes CASSQAAGNTEAFF. The full variable domain, its missing parts supplied by reference TRBV18 and TRBJ1-1, is NAGVMQNPRHLVRRRGQEARLRCSPMKGHSHVYWYRQLPEEGLKFMVYLQKENIIDESGMPKERFSAEFPKEGPSILRIQQVVRGDSAAYFCASSQAAGNTEAFFGQGTRLTVV.

This clonotype was counted a few times. V gene TRBV20-1 combines with J gene TRBJ2-7, with 12 bases lining up with TRBD1. This CDR3 comprises 14 residues. Looked up from germline, CDR1 is DFQATT and CDR2 is SNEGSKA (reference sequence). V trimming: 6 bases; J trimming: 6 bases; junction bases outside the gene matches: 9. This CDR3 is CSAEGGTGGLEQYF. In DNA, the CDR3 is TGCAGTGCAGAGGGGGGGACAGGGGGCCTCGAGCAGTACTTC.

V and J are TRBV2 and TRBJ1-3; D perhaps matches TRBD1 (5 bases). Germline values: CDR1 SNHLY, CDR2 FYNNEI. Trimming pared 3 bases from V and 0 bases from J, leaving 6 bases between. The CDR3 is made up of 14 amino acids. The CDR3, as DNA: TGTGCCAGCAGTGAGACAGCCTCTGGAAACACCATATATTTT. Amino acid sequence: CASSETASGNTIYF.

This clonotype has a handful of counts. The chain carries TRBV6-1 and TRBJ1-1; possibly TRBD1 for D (5 bases). Germline V lookup: CDR1 MNHNS, CDR2 SASEGT. This CDR3 has 17 amino acids. Trimming stripped 4 bases from V and 4 bases from J, with 22 bases between. CDR3 sequence: CASSASWGLHSGTEAFF. CDR3 bases: TGTGCCAGCAGTGCCTCCTGGGGCCTCCATTCGGGCACTGAAGCTTTCTTT.

In this sample, this clonotype turned up a few times. The rearrangement links TRBV19 to TRBJ1-2; TRBD1 matches 8 bases. The V and J ends lost 3 bases and 1 base, in that order; junction bases with no gene match: 1. CDR1 is LNHDA, CDR2 SQIVND, per germline (reference sequence). The CDR3 is 14 amino acids. The CDR3 DNA reads as TGTGCCAGTAGTATCGGACAGGGTAACTATGGCTACACCTTC. As protein: CASSIGQGNYGYTF.

The chain has TRBV27 and TRBJ2-1; 7 bases fit TRBD1. Trimming cost V 7 bases and J 4 bases; bases outside gene matches: 13. The CDR3 has 16 amino acids. Germline values: CDR1 MNHEY, CDR2 SMNVEV (reference sequence). The CDR3 loop reads CASTGTATNFYNEQFF. The CDR3 DNA is TGTGCCAGCACCGGGACAGCGACCAATTTTTACAATGAGCAGTTCTTC.

The chain has TRBV5-6 and TRBJ1-3; D call uncertain. The length of the CDR3 is 13 residues. Trimming took off 0 bases at V and 6 bases at J, with 7 bases between the two ends. CDR1 is SGHDT and CDR2 is YYEEEE in the germline V gene. CDR3 sequence: CASSLGAANTIYF. The DNA for the CDR3 is TGTGCCAGCAGCTTGGGGGCCGCAAACACCATATATTTT.

This clonotype is labeled medium-sized (0.01 to 0.1%). The CDR3: CASSDRALGNYGYTF. For the CDR3, the DNA is TGTGCCAGCAGCGACAGGGCCCTGGGAAACTATGGCTACACCTTC. V usage is TRBV7-8 and J usage is TRBJ1-2, with 7 bases matching TRBD1. The CDR3 length is 15 residues. Germline values: CDR1 SGHVS, CDR2 FQNEAQ. Unmatched junction bases numbered 8, after V lost 5 bases and J lost 2 bases.

The V call is TRBV20-1, the J call TRBJ2-2; a weak D match, TRBD1 (6 bases). This CDR3 has 14 residues. Germline V gene sequence: CDR1 DFQATT, CDR2 SNEGSKA (reference sequence). The V and J ends lost 6 bases and 2 bases respectively, with 13 bases between them. The CDR3 here is CSATGTSNTGELFF. CDR3 coding DNA: TGCAGTGCAACCGGGACATCTAACACCGGGGAGCTGTTTTTT.

This clonotype was observed a few times. The chain uses TRBV7-2 and TRBJ2-3; no clear D gene. Trimming left V 1 base short and J 6 bases short, with 11 bases between. Per germline, CDR1 SGHTA and CDR2 FQGNSA. The CDR3 length is 14 residues. The DNA of the CDR3 is TGTGCCAGCAGCTTAGAGTTGCGCCGCGATACGCAGTATTTT. The encoded protein is CASSLELRRDTQYF. The whole variable domain, remainder taken from reference TRBV7-2 and TRBJ2-3, is GAGVSQSPSNKVTEKGKDVELRCDPISGHTALYWYRQSLGQGLEFLIYFQGNSAPDKSGLPSDRFSAERTGGSVSTLTIQRTQQEDSAVYLCASSLELRRDTQYFGPGTRLTVL.

This clonotype was counted once. This rearrangement joins TRBV19 to TRBJ2-5; D is uncertain. This CDR3 comprises 13 residues. Germline CDR1 reads LNHDA; CDR2 reads SQIVND (reference sequence). Between the trimmed V and J ends, which lost 6 bases and 7 bases, there was a span of 15 bases. In nucleotides, the CDR3 is TGTGCCAGTAGCTCTGGAAGGGTGGGGACCCAGTACTTC. As protein: CASSSGRVGTQYF.

This rearrangement joins TRBV6-1 to TRBJ2-7; 8 bases are a match to TRBD2. This CDR3 has 16 amino acids. Per the germline V gene, CDR1 is MNHNS and CDR2 is SASEGT. J lost 0 bases, V lost 6 bases, and 10 bases had no gene match. CDR3 nucleotides: TGTGCCAGCAGCGGAGAATATAGCGGGGCCTCCTACGAGCAGTACTTC. Its protein product is CASSGEYSGASYEQYF.

This clonotype qualifies as medium-sized. The DNA of the CDR3 is TGTGCCAGCTCGACGGGGAATTATGGCTACACCTTC. Its protein is CASSTGNYGYTF. The chain combines TRBV7-8 with TRBJ1-2, with unresolved D. CDR1 and CDR2 from the germline V gene are SGHVS and FQNEAQ. This CDR3 contains 12 residues. Trimming cost V 8 bases and J 5 bases, with 12 bases left between them. The full variable domain, completed using reference TRBV7-8 and TRBJ1-2, is GAGVSQSPRYKVAKRGQDVALRCDPISGHVSLFWYQQALGQGPEFLTYFQNEAQLDKSGLPSDRFFAERPEGSVSTLKIQRTQQEDSAVYLCASSTGNYGYTFGSGTRLTVV.

By proportion, this clonotype is medium-sized. CDR3 bases: TGCAGTGCTAGGGGACAGGGGGCCGGGGAGCTGTTTTTT. This sequence encodes CSARGQGAGELFF. This chain joins TRBV20-1 and TRBJ2-2, with 11 nucleotides matching TRBD1. V shed 3 bases, J shed 6 bases, and the junction held 0 bases outside the gene matches. The CDR3 totals 13 residues. Germline V gene data show CDR1 as DFQATT and CDR2 as SNEGSKA (reference sequence).

This clonotype showed up just a few times. This chain uses TRBV18 with TRBJ1-5; D call uncertain. V was pared by 3 bases and J by 7 bases, with 10 bases between. CDR1 and CDR2 (germline): KGHSH, LQKENI. This CDR3 spans 13 amino acids. The CDR3 nucleotides are TGTGCCAGCTCACCGACCGCTGTCCAGCCCCAGCATTTT. The encoded protein is CASSPTAVQPQHF.

V is TRBV2 and J is TRBJ2-1, with 8 bases identical to TRBD2. The length of the CDR3 is 14 residues. V shed 5 bases, J shed 5 bases, and the junction held 5 bases outside the gene matches. Looked up from germline, CDR1 is SNHLY and CDR2 is FYNNEI. The CDR3 bases are TGTGCCAGCAGTCGAGCGGGGGAGAACAATGAGCAGTTCTTC. It codes for CASSRAGENNEQFF.